The rows below give T cell receptor beta chains drawn from one sample of a study of shared clonotypes between healthy human individuals. This table comes from immunoSEQ multiplex PCR, and its TCRdb copy is limited to in-frame clones, with some not included. The data show some 480,000 clones, less than 80% seen once. Sequencing was carried out using PBMCs. The receptors derive from a woman aged 35 to 49 in good health. Some clones in this sample may be carry-over from other donors' samples. Each CDR3 is given without its conserved first and last residue.

V: TRBV11-2; J: TRBJ2-3; CDR3: ASSPRQSTSTDTQY
V: TRBV7-8; J: TRBJ2-7; CDR3: ASSSPRGDSSYEQY
V: TRBV7-3; J: TRBJ2-3; CDR3: ASSLGSGRAGDTQY
V: TRBV5-1; J: TRBJ2-1; CDR3: ASSEPGLAGGSSYNEQF
V: TRBV27; J: TRBJ2-1; CDR3: ASSLGPTGNEQF
V: TRBV21-1; J: TRBJ2-5; CDR3: ASSAWVDGNQETQY
V: TRBV7-2; J: TRBJ1-1; CDR3: ASSVKGATVSEAF
V: TRBV5-1; J: TRBJ2-5; CDR3: ASSLGTQETQY
V: TRBV5-1; J: TRBJ1-1; CDR3: ASRAGTGASFNTEAF
V: TRBV18; J: TRBJ1-1; CDR3: ASSPLRGRTEAF
V: TRBV4-1; J: TRBJ1-4; CDR3: ASSQGARGSEKLF
V: TRBV7-3; J: TRBJ2-7; CDR3: ASSPYRLAGGHEQY
V: TRBV28; J: TRBJ1-6; CDR3: ASSLPRDRRNSPLH
V: TRBV27; J: TRBJ2-1; CDR3: ASSFRGGYNEQF
V: TRBV6-1; J: TRBJ2-1; CDR3: ASRWTSYNEQF
V: TRBV11-2; J: TRBJ2-7; CDR3: ASSQVRGRSYEQY
V: TRBV27; J: TRBJ2-3; CDR3: ANAGLAGARSTDTQY
V: TRBV10-3; J: TRBJ1-4; CDR3: AIRPENEKLF
V: TRBV2; J: TRBJ2-7; CDR3: ASRGSGGSYEQY
V: TRBV2; J: TRBJ1-1; CDR3: ASKPLRTEAF
V: TRBV5-1; J: TRBJ2-7; CDR3: ASSGGLGIGEQY
V: TRBV6-9; J: TRBJ1-5; CDR3: ASRPGGRDYQPQH
V: TRBV27; J: TRBJ2-7; CDR3: ASSTPGLAGVSEQY
V: TRBV4-1; J: TRBJ2-5; CDR3: ASSQDGLAGVRETQY